The source of this T cell receptor beta chain is a study of CD8 T cells in ankylosing spondylitis. Study conclusions and caveats: Within matched ankylosing spondylitis synovial fluid, disease-linked clones were reportedly significantly enriched. Prior literature has documented some motif variants in synovial fluid and blood from reactive arthritis. What appeared characteristic of ankylosing spondylitis blood was a TCR beta motif of 7 or 8 highly homologous variants.

TCRdb re-called the 5' RACE reads with MiXCR, one entry per CDR3 protein. The sample holds some 140,000 distinct CDR3 sequences, 7% to 10% seen once. Trimming took 9 bases from V and 7 from J, leaving 7 bases between them. CDR1 LGHNT and CDR2 FRNRAP come from the germline V gene. CDR3 size: 9 residues. This clonotype was seen many times. Its antigen is not identified. This chain joins TRBV12-5 and TRBJ2-7; D gene ambiguous. This sequence was found in a male donor with ankylosing spondylitis. The material sequenced was synovial fluid, either unsorted or a sorted T cell fraction (not recorded which). The CDR3 spells CASPGEQYF. The CDR3 bases are TGTGCTAGCCCCGGGGAGCAGTACTTC.